These 16 T cell receptor beta chains came from one sample sequenced in a study of Graves' ophthalmopathy and Graves' hyperthyroidism. As the template, RNA transcripts were used to amplify TCR beta CDR3 regions. After a first-round RT-PCR with HTBI primers, a second-round multiplex PCR was run. TCRdb reanalysed the multiplex PCR reads using MiXCR and keeps one entry per CDR3 protein. The table records 200,000 to 250,000 distinct CDR3 sequences, 20% to 25% of them present only once. Sample: peripheral blood. The receptor source for this set is a woman in her forties or fifties with Graves' ophthalmopathy.

Ten or more counts support this clonotype. The gene calls are TRBV11-2 and TRBJ2-2; D perhaps matches TRBD2 (5 bases). V lost 5 bases and J lost 1, with 8 bases in between. Looked up from germline, CDR1 is SGHAT and CDR2 is FQNNGV. This CDR3 comprises 14 residues. CDR3 DNA sequence: TGTGCCAGCAGCCGCCGGGGGAACACCGGGGAGCTGTTTTTT. The encoded protein is CASSRRGNTGELFF.

Ten or more counts support this clonotype. The J gene is TRBJ1-2, the V gene TRBV6-1; 7 positions match TRBD1. Germline lookup yields CDR1 MNHNS and CDR2 SASEGT. Trimming took 3 bases from V and 4 from J; bases not matched to a gene: 5. CDR3 size: 14 residues. The CDR3 loop reads CASSENRGLYGYTF. In DNA, the CDR3 is TGTGCCAGCAGTGAGAACAGGGGCCTCTATGGCTACACCTTC.

This clonotype showed up many times. This rearrangement joins TRBV12-5 to TRBJ2-2; TRBD2 might be the D (7 bases). V was clipped by 0 bases and J by 4 bases, with 9 bases between them. The CDR3 runs to 15 residues. Germline V CDR1 and CDR2: LGHNT, FRNRAP. The CDR3 DNA sequence: TGTGCTAGTGGTTTGGTGGGAGGGGGCACCGGGGAGCTGTTTTTT. This encodes CASGLVGGGTGELFF.

This clonotype came up many times. The J gene is TRBJ2-7, the V gene TRBV29-1; D perhaps matches TRBD2 (5 bases). V was pared by 4 bases and J by 0 bases, with 7 bases between. Germline V lookup: CDR1 SQVTM, CDR2 ANQGSEA. This CDR3 has 12 residues. The CDR3 protein is CSVAEGSYEQYF. As DNA, the CDR3 is TGCAGCGTTGCCGAGGGCTCCTACGAGCAGTACTTC.

This clonotype was recorded many times. The chain carries TRBV19 and TRBJ1-1; TRBD1 might be the D (6 bases). Germline-derived CDR1 and CDR2 are LNHDA and SQIVND (reference sequence). CDR3 size: 16 residues. The ends were cut back, 10 bases at V and 0 bases at J, with 21 bases in the middle. The CDR3 is CATALSGDKLNTEAFF. In nucleotides, the CDR3 is TGTGCCACCGCTCTAAGTGGGGACAAACTGAACACTGAAGCTTTCTTT.

This clonotype was seen ten or more times. The chain combines TRBV28 with TRBJ1-6; 8 bases line up with TRBD1. Per germline, CDR1 MDHEN and CDR2 SYDVKM. This CDR3 region has 14 residues. Trimming took 5 bases from V and 10 from J; bases not matched to a gene: 7. CDR3 in amino acids: CASSPDRASSPLHF. The DNA of the CDR3 is TGTGCCAGCAGTCCGGACAGGGCTAGCTCACCCCTCCACTTT.

This clonotype was observed many times. The J gene is TRBJ2-3, the V gene TRBV15; 9 nucleotides line up with TRBD2. Germline CDR1 reads LNHNV; CDR2 reads YYDKDF (reference sequence). The CDR3 spans 16 residues. V was pared by 0 bases and J by 8 bases, with 9 bases of the junction left unmatched. Here the CDR3 reads CATSREDSGSVATQYF. As DNA, the CDR3 is TGTGCCACCAGCAGAGAGGATAGCGGGAGCGTCGCTACGCAGTATTTT.

The chain recombines TRBV9 with TRBJ2-7; D gene unclear. Trimming took off 0 bases at V and 0 bases at J, with 7 bases between the two ends. This CDR3 comprises 14 residues. CDR1 is SGDLS, CDR2 YYNGEE, per germline. CDR3 amino acids: CASSVDHASYEQYF. CDR3 DNA: TGTGCCAGCAGCGTAGATCACGCCTCCTACGAGCAGTACTTC. The full variable domain, its missing parts supplied by reference TRBV9 and TRBJ2-7, is DSGVTQTPKHLITATGQRVTLRCSPRSGDLSVYWYQQSLDQGLQFLIQYYNGEERAKGNILERFSAQQFPDLHSELNLSSLELGDSALYFCASSVDHASYEQYFGPGTRLTVT.

This clonotype came up a few times. The chain is built from TRBV30 and TRBJ1-1; D gene uncertain. Looked up from germline, CDR1 is GTSNPN and CDR2 is SVGIG (reference sequence). V dropped 0 bases and J dropped 0 bases, with 20 bases sitting between them. This CDR3 spans 18 amino acids. CDR3 protein: CAWSVTRWGKAMNTEAFF. The CDR3 bases are TGTGCCTGGAGTGTTACCCGCTGGGGTAAGGCGATGAACACTGAAGCTTTCTTT.

The chain joins TRBV6-1 to TRBJ2-2, with D perhaps TRBD2 (6 bases). V was pared by 6 bases and J by 8 bases, with 22 bases between. Germline V gene data show CDR1 as MNHNS and CDR2 as SASEGT. The length of the CDR3 is 16 residues. For the CDR3, the DNA is TGTGCCAGCAGGAGGAAGGCGGGATGGGGCGAGGGGGAGCTGTTTTTT. Translating it yields CASRRKAGWGEGELFF.

The sample holds one count of this clonotype. The chain combines TRBV5-4 with TRBJ1-5; TRBD1 matches at 11 bases. V lost 2 bases and J lost 3; bases outside the gene matches: 7. The CDR3 is 17 residues long. Germline V gene sequence: CDR1 SGHNT, CDR2 YYREEE (reference sequence). The CDR3 nucleotides are TGTGCCAGCAGCTTCCGGGACAGGGGGGTTGTCAATCAGCCCCAGCATTTT. Translation gives CASSFRDRGVVNQPQHF.

This clonotype was seen many times. The chain joins TRBV6-1 to TRBJ2-7, with D unresolved. CDR1 is MNHNS and CDR2 is SASEGT in the germline V gene. The germline V and J ends were trimmed by 2 bases and 4 bases, with 6 bases remaining between them. The CDR3 has 12 amino acids. CDR3 residues: CASSEWGYEQYF. The CDR3 nucleotides read TGTGCCAGCAGTGAATGGGGTTACGAGCAGTACTTC.

There are many counts of this clonotype. V is TRBV19 and J is TRBJ1-5, with D hard to call. Germline CDR1 reads LNHDA; CDR2 reads SQIVND (reference sequence). With 2 bases removed from V and 5 bases from J, the gap between germline ends came to 7 bases. The CDR3 consists of 13 residues. The CDR3 sequence is CASSIMRDQPQHF. The CDR3 DNA reads as TGTGCCAGTAGTATAATGCGGGATCAGCCCCAGCATTTT.

This clonotype was observed a few times. V usage is TRBV7-9 and J usage is TRBJ2-7; D uncertain. The V end lost 1 base, the J end lost 0 bases, and 10 bases lay between the germline ends. CDR3 length: 15 amino acids. The germline CDR1 and CDR2 sequences are SEHNR and FQNEAQ (reference sequence). The CDR3 DNA is TGTGCCAGCAGCTTAGTGGAGCTCAGCTCCTACGAGCAGTACTTC. Protein sequence: CASSLVELSSYEQYF.

This clonotype was seen at least ten times. This chain connects TRBV19 to TRBJ1-5; 9 bases agree with TRBD1. V trimming: 5 bases; J trimming: 6 bases; junction bases outside the gene matches: 8. This CDR3 has 15 residues. CDR1 is LNHDA, CDR2 SQIVND, per germline (reference sequence). The CDR3 loop reads CASSAQDRGGQPQHF. CDR3 DNA: TGTGCCAGTAGTGCACAGGACAGGGGAGGTCAGCCCCAGCATTTT.

This clonotype has at least ten counts. V is TRBV5-1 and J is TRBJ2-7, with 8 bases lining up with TRBD1. CDR1 and CDR2 from the germline V gene are SGHRS and YFSETQ. The CDR3 totals 15 residues. Trimming at V came to 1 base and at J to 4 bases, leaving 7 bases not matched to a gene. The CDR3 bases are TGCGCCAGCAGCTTGTACAGGGGGGACTCGTACGAGCAGTACTTC. This translates into CASSLYRGDSYEQYF.